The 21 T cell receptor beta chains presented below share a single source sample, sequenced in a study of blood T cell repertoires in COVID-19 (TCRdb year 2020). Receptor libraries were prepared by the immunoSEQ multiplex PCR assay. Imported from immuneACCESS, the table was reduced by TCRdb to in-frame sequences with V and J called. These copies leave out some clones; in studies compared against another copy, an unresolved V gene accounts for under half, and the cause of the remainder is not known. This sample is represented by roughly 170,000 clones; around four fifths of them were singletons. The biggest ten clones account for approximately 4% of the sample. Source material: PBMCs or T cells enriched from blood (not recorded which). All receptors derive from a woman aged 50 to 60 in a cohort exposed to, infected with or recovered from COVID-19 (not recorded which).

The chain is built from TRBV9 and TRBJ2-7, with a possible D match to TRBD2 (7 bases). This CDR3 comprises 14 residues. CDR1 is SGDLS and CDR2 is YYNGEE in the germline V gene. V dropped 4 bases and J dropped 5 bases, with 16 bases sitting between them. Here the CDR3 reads CASSLRGGADEQYF. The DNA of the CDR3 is TGTGCCAGCAGCCTAAGAGGGGGGGCGGACGAGCAGTACTTC.

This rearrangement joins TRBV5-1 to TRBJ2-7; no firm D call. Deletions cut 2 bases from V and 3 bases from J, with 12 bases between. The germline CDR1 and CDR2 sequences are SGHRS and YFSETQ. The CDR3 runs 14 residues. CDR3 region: CASSFEPGRYEQYF. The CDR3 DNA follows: TGCGCCAGCAGCTTTGAACCCGGTCGCTACGAGCAGTACTTC. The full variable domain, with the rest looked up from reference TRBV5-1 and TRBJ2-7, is KAGVTQTPRYLIKTRGQQVTLSCSPISGHRSVSWYQQTPGQGLQFLFEYFSETQRNKGNFPGRFSGRQFSNSRSEMNVSTLELGDSALYLCASSFEPGRYEQYFGPGTRLTVT.

This chain's CDR3 is CASGVRDRGSEAFF. The CDR3 DNA follows: TGTGCCAGCGGGGTCCGGGACAGGGGATCTGAAGCTTTCTTT. The rearrangement uses TRBV27 and TRBJ1-1; 10 nucleotides agree with TRBD1. V shed 8 bases, J shed 6 bases, and the junction held 9 bases outside the gene matches. In germline, CDR1 is MNHEY, CDR2 SMNVEV (reference sequence). The CDR3 length is 14 residues.

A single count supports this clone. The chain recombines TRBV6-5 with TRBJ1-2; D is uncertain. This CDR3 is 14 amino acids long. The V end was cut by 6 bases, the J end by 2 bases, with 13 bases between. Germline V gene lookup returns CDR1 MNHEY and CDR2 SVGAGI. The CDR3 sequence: CASRVEGTNYGYTF. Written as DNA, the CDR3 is TGTGCCAGCAGAGTGGAGGGCACCAACTATGGCTACACCTTC.

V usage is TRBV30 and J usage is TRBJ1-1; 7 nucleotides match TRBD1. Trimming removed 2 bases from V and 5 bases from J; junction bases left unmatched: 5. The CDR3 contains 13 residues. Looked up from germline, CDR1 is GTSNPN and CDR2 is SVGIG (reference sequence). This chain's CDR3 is CAWSTGEDTEAFF. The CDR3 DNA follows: TGTGCCTGGAGTACAGGGGAGGATACTGAAGCTTTCTTT.

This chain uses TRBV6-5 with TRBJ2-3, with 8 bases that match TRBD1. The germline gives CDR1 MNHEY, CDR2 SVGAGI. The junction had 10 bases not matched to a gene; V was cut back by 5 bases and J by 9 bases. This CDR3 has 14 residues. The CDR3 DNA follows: TGTGCCAGCAGTCTCGGACAGGGTATTTGGACGCAGTATTTT. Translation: CASSLGQGIWTQYF.

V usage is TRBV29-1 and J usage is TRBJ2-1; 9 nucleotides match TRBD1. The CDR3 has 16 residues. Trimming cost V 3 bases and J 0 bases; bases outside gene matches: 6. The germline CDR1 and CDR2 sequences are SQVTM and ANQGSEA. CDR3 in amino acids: CSVDPGQGFSYNEQFF. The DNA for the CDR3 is TGCAGCGTTGACCCGGGACAGGGCTTCTCCTACAATGAGCAGTTCTTC.

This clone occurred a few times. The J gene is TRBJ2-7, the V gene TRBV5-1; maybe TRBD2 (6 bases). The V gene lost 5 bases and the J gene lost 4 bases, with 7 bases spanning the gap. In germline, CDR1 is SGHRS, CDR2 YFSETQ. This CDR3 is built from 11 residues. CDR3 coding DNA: TGCGCCAGCAGGGAGGGTTACGAGCAGTACTTC. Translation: CASREGYEQYF.

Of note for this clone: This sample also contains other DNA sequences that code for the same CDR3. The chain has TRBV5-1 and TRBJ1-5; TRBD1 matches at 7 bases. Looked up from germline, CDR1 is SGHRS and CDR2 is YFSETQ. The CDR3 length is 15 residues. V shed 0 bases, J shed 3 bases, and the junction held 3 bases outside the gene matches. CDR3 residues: CASSLGDSNNQPQHF. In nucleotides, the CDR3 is TGCGCCAGCAGCTTGGGGGACAGCAACAATCAGCCCCAGCATTTT. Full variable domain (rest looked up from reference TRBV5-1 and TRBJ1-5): KAGVTQTPRYLIKTRGQQVTLSCSPISGHRSVSWYQQTPGQGLQFLFEYFSETQRNKGNFPGRFSGRQFSNSRSEMNVSTLELGDSALYLCASSLGDSNNQPQHFGDGTRLSIL.

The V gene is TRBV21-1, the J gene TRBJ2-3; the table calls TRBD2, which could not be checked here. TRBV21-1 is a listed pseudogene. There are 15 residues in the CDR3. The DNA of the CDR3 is TGTGCCAGCAGCTTGGGACTAGCGGACACAGATACGCAGTATTTT. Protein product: CASSLGLADTDTQYF.

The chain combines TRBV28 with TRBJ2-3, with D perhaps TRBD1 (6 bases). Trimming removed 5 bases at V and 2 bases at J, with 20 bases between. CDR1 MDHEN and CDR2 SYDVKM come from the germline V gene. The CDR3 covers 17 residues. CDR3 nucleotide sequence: TGTGCCAGCAGTCCTCCTCTTACAGGGACAATCACAGATACGCAGTATTTT. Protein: CASSPPLTGTITDTQYF. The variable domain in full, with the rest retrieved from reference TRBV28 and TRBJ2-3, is DVKVTQSSRYLVKRTGEKVFLECVQDMDHENMFWYRQDPGLGLRLIYFSYDVKMKEKGDIPEGYSVSREKKERFSLILESASTNQTSMYLCASSPPLTGTITDTQYFGPGTRLTVL.

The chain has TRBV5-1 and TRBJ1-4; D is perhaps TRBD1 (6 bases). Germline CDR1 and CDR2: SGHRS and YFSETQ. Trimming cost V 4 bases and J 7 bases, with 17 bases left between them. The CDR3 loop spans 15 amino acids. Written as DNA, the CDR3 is TGCGCCAGCAGCCCCGCCGGACAGAGACTTGAAAAACTGTTTTTT. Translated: CASSPAGQRLEKLFF.

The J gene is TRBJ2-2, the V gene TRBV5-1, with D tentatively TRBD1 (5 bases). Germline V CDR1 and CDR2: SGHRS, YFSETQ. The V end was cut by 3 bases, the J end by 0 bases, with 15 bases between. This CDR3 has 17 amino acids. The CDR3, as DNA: TGCGCCAGCAGCTCTGGAAGGGGCAGCACGAACACCGGGGAGCTGTTTTTT. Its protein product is CASSSGRGSTNTGELFF.

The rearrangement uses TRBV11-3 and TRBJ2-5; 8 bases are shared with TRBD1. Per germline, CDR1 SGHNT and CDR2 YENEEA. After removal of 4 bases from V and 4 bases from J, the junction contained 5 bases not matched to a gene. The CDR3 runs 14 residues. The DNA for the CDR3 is TGTGCCAGCAGCTACGGGACAGGCGGAGAGACCCAGTACTTC. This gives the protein CASSYGTGGETQYF.

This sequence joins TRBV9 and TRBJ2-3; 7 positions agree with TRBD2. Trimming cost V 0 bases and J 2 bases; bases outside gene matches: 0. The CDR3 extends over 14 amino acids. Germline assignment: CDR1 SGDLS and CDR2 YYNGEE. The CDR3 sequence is CASSVGLATDTQYF. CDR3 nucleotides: TGTGCCAGCAGCGTAGGACTAGCCACAGATACGCAGTATTTT.

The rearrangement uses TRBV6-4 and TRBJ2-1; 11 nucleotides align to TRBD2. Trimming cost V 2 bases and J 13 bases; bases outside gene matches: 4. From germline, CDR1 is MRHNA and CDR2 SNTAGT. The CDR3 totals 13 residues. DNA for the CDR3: TGTGCCAGCAGTGACGGACTAGCGGGTGAACAGTTCTTC. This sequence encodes CASSDGLAGEQFF.

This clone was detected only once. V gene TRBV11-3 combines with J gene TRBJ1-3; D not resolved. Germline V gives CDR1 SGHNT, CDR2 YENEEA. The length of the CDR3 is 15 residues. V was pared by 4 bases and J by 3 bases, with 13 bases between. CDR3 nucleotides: TGTGCCAGCAGCTCACGGGGAGATAATGGAAACACCATATATTTT. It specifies CASSSRGDNGNTIYF.

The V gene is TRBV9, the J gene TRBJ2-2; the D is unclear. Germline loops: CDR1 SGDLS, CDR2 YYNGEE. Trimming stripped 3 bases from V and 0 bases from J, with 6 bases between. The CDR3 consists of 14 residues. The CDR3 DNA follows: TGTGCCAGCAGCGGCAGATCGAACACCGGGGAGCTGTTTTTT. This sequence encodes CASSGRSNTGELFF.

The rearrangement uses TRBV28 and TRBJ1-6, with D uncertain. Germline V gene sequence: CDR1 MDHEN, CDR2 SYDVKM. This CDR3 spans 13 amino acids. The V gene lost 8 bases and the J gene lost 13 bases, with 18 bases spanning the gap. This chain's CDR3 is CASGTAGSLPLHF. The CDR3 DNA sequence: TGTGCCAGCGGTACTGCTGGGAGTCTCCCCCTCCACTTT.

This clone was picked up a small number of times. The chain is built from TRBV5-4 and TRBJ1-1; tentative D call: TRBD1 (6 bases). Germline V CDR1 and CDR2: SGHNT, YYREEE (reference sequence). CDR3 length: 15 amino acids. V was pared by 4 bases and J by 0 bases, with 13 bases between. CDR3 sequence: CASSTGQWMNTEAFF. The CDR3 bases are TGTGCCAGCAGCACAGGACAGTGGATGAACACTGAAGCTTTCTTT.

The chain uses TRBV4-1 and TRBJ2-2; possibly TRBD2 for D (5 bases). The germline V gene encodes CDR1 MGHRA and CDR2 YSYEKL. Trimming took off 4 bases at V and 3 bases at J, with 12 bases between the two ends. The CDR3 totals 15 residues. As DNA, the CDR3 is TGCGCCAGCAGCCGTGAGGGAGCTGACACCGGGGAGCTGTTTTTT. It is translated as CASSREGADTGELFF.